The rows below give T cell receptor beta chains drawn from one sample of a study of human T cells and chemical hapten exposure. One entry per CDR3 protein results from TCRdb running MiXCR on the RACE reads. The repertoire holds approximately 120,000 distinct CDR3 sequences, with about a tenth as singletons. The sample was whole blood, taken in connection with sensitization to the hapten diphenylcyclopropenone (DPC). Receptors originate from a woman aged 40-49 years with alopecia areata. Some clones in this sample may be carry-over from other donors' samples. Both conserved end residues are part of each CDR3. The order of the fields is D gene, clone size, V gene, J gene, CDR3 protein, CDR3 DNA. A D gene is named only where the DNA matches it firmly. A row's size may be missing; if present it is once, few, many or a size class.

D gene: .; clone size: few; V gene: TRBV10-3; J gene: TRBJ2-3; CDR3 protein: CAISGARTDAQYF; CDR3 DNA: TGTGCCATCAGTGGGGCCCGCACAGATGCGCAGTATTTT
D gene: TRBD1; clone size: few; V gene: TRBV10-3; J gene: TRBJ2-7; CDR3 protein: CAIGQGSYEQYF; CDR3 DNA: TGTGCCATCGGACAGGGATCCTACGAGCAGTACTTC
D gene: TRBD1; clone size: few; V gene: TRBV18; J gene: TRBJ1-1; CDR3 protein: CASSPPTQGLRNTEAFF; CDR3 DNA: TGTGCCAGCTCGCCCCCCACACAGGGGCTGAGGAACACTGAAGCTTTCTTT
D gene: .; clone size: few; V gene: TRBV3-1; J gene: TRBJ2-4; CDR3 protein: CASSQERLIPAPQNIQYF; CDR3 DNA: TGTGCCAGCAGCCAAGAACGGTTGATACCCGCCCCCCAAAACATTCAGTACTTC
D gene: .; clone size: few; V gene: TRBV7-3; J gene: TRBJ2-2; CDR3 protein: CASSSTQGASTGELFF; CDR3 DNA: TGTGCCAGCAGCTCAACACAAGGGGCCAGCACCGGGGAGCTGTTTTTT
D gene: TRBD2; clone size: few; V gene: TRBV27; J gene: TRBJ2-3; CDR3 protein: CASSLFGGADTQYF; CDR3 DNA: TGTGCCAGCAGTTTATTCGGGGGGGCAGATACGCAGTATTTT
D gene: .; clone size: many; V gene: TRBV30; J gene: TRBJ2-2; CDR3 protein: CAWSVGDTGELFF; CDR3 DNA: TGTGCCTGGAGTGTTGGGGACACCGGGGAGCTGTTTTTT
D gene: TRBD2; clone size: many; V gene: TRBV20-1; J gene: TRBJ2-7; CDR3 protein: CSARTLRGGLYEQYF; CDR3 DNA: TGCAGTGCTAGGACCCTCCGGGGGGGCCTCTACGAGCAGTACTTC
D gene: TRBD2; clone size: .; V gene: TRBV5-6; J gene: TRBJ2-2; CDR3 protein: CASSLLRLADTGELFF; CDR3 DNA: TGTGCCAGCAGCTTATTAAGACTAGCGGACACCGGGGAGCTGTTTTTT
D gene: .; clone size: .; V gene: TRBV6-6; J gene: TRBJ1-1; CDR3 protein: CASSSSRGGFVGTEAFF; CDR3 DNA: TGTGCCAGCAGCTCCTCACGGGGGGGCTTTGTGGGCACTGAAGCTTTCTTT
D gene: TRBD1; clone size: many; V gene: TRBV7-9; J gene: TRBJ2-3; CDR3 protein: CASSRDSSGDTQYF; CDR3 DNA: TGTGCCAGCAGCCGGGACAGTTCAGGGGATACGCAGTATTTT
D gene: .; clone size: few; V gene: TRBV7-9; J gene: TRBJ1-2; CDR3 protein: CASSFGSGYGYTF; CDR3 DNA: TGTGCCAGCAGCTTTGGGTCCGGCTATGGCTACACCTTC
D gene: TRBD2; clone size: few; V gene: TRBV12-3/TRBV12-4; J gene: TRBJ2-5; CDR3 protein: CASSLGGTSGETQYF; CDR3 DNA: TGTGCCAGCAGTTTGGGGGGGACGTCAGGGGAGACCCAGTACTTC
D gene: TRBD1; clone size: few; V gene: TRBV2; J gene: TRBJ1-4; CDR3 protein: CASLRTGGFPNEKLFF; CDR3 DNA: TGTGCCAGCCTGCGGACAGGGGGCTTTCCTAATGAAAAACTGTTTTTT
D gene: .; clone size: .; V gene: TRBV27; J gene: TRBJ1-2; CDR3 protein: CASSLYAGIGYTF; CDR3 DNA: TGTGCCAGCAGTTTATACGCAGGGATCGGCTACACCTTC
D gene: .; clone size: many; V gene: TRBV20-1; J gene: TRBJ2-7; CDR3 protein: CSAREAYEQYF; CDR3 DNA: TGCAGTGCTAGAGAGGCTTACGAGCAGTACTTC
D gene: .; clone size: .; V gene: TRBV9; J gene: TRBJ2-5; CDR3 protein: CASSVAPGSAETQYF; CDR3 DNA: TGTGCCAGCAGCGTAGCCCCAGGGTCCGCAGAGACCCAGTACTTC
D gene: .; clone size: .; V gene: TRBV4-3; J gene: TRBJ1-1; CDR3 protein: CASSQEEGGTEAFF; CDR3 DNA: TGCGCCAGCAGCCAAGAAGAAGGGGGCACTGAAGCTTTCTTT
D gene: TRBD2; clone size: .; V gene: TRBV9; J gene: TRBJ2-1; CDR3 protein: CASSVYRTSGYNEQFF; CDR3 DNA: TGTGCCAGCAGCGTTTATAGGACTAGCGGTTACAATGAGCAGTTCTTC
D gene: .; clone size: few; V gene: TRBV4-1; J gene: TRBJ2-1; CDR3 protein: CASSQRTNEQFF; CDR3 DNA: TGCGCCAGCAGCCAAAGGACGAATGAGCAGTTCTTC
D gene: .; clone size: .; V gene: TRBV7-2; J gene: TRBJ1-2; CDR3 protein: CASSLISGSGHGYTF; CDR3 DNA: TGTGCCAGCAGCTTAATATCGGGGTCTGGACATGGCTACACCTTC
D gene: .; clone size: .; V gene: TRBV28; J gene: TRBJ2-5; CDR3 protein: CASSLPLSVGETQYF; CDR3 DNA: TGTGCCAGCAGTTTACCCCTCTCCGTGGGAGAGACCCAGTACTTC
D gene: TRBD1; clone size: few; V gene: TRBV7-6; J gene: TRBJ1-2; CDR3 protein: CASTNIPGQGQGYTF; CDR3 DNA: TGTGCCAGCACCAACATCCCGGGACAGGGCCAGGGCTACACCTTC
D gene: .; clone size: few; V gene: TRBV2; J gene: TRBJ2-2; CDR3 protein: CASQNEQLGTGELFF; CDR3 DNA: TGTGCCAGCCAGAACGAGCAGTTGGGCACCGGGGAGCTGTTTTTT
D gene: .; clone size: many; V gene: TRBV2; J gene: TRBJ2-7; CDR3 protein: CASRYRGYEQYF; CDR3 DNA: TGTGCCAGCCGATACAGAGGCTACGAGCAGTACTTC
D gene: .; clone size: many; V gene: TRBV12-3/TRBV12-4; J gene: TRBJ2-3; CDR3 protein: CASSLLGSADTQYF; CDR3 DNA: TGTGCCAGCAGTTTATTAGGGAGCGCAGATACGCAGTATTTT
D gene: .; clone size: many; V gene: TRBV7-8; J gene: TRBJ2-7; CDR3 protein: CASSFTGYEQYF; CDR3 DNA: TGTGCCAGCAGCTTTACGGGCTACGAGCAGTACTTC
D gene: .; clone size: .; V gene: TRBV20-1; J gene: TRBJ1-5; CDR3 protein: CSARDGDAHQPQHF; CDR3 DNA: TGCAGTGCAAGGGACGGGGATGCTCATCAGCCCCAGCATTTT
D gene: .; clone size: many; V gene: TRBV6-1; J gene: TRBJ2-7; CDR3 protein: CASRGARGEQYF; CDR3 DNA: TGTGCCAGCAGGGGGGCCAGGGGCGAGCAGTACTTC
D gene: .; clone size: once; V gene: TRBV12-3/TRBV12-4; J gene: TRBJ1-2; CDR3 protein: CASSLVGTVNNYGYTF; CDR3 DNA: TGTGCCAGCAGTTTGGTCGGGACCGTTAATAACTATGGCTACACCTTC
D gene: .; clone size: .; V gene: TRBV10-3; J gene: TRBJ2-2; CDR3 protein: CAISARAPGELFF; CDR3 DNA: TGTGCCATCAGTGCGCGGGCCCCGGGGGAGCTGTTTTTT
D gene: TRBD2; clone size: many; V gene: TRBV11-2; J gene: TRBJ2-7; CDR3 protein: CASSWGGSYEQYF; CDR3 DNA: TGTGCCAGCAGCTGGGGGGGGTCCTACGAGCAGTACTTC
D gene: TRBD1; clone size: many; V gene: TRBV5-1; J gene: TRBJ1-6; CDR3 protein: CASGPGTGHSPLHF; CDR3 DNA: TGCGCCAGCGGGCCCGGGACAGGGCACTCACCCCTCCACTTT
D gene: TRBD2; clone size: many; V gene: TRBV7-2; J gene: TRBJ2-7; CDR3 protein: CASSLRAGGGRPSSSYEQYF; CDR3 DNA: TGTGCCAGCAGCTTAAGGGCCGGCGGGGGGCGTCCCTCTAGCTCCTACGAGCAGTACTTC
D gene: .; clone size: .; V gene: TRBV6-2/TRBV6-3; J gene: TRBJ2-1; CDR3 protein: CASSYNRVLFNEQFF; CDR3 DNA: TGTGCCAGCAGTTACAACCGGGTTTTATTCAATGAGCAGTTCTTC
D gene: TRBD1; clone size: few; V gene: TRBV11-2; J gene: TRBJ2-7; CDR3 protein: CASSLVAGGLAEQYF; CDR3 DNA: TGTGCCAGCAGCTTAGTGGCAGGGGGTCTCGCCGAGCAGTACTTC
D gene: .; clone size: .; V gene: TRBV6-6; J gene: TRBJ1-1; CDR3 protein: CASRETRGVTEAFF; CDR3 DNA: TGTGCCAGCAGGGAAACCCGAGGGGTCACTGAAGCTTTCTTT
D gene: .; clone size: few; V gene: TRBV27; J gene: TRBJ2-3; CDR3 protein: CASTVAGTDTQYF; CDR3 DNA: TGTGCCAGCACCGTAGCAGGCACAGATACGCAGTATTTT
D gene: .; clone size: .; V gene: TRBV20-1; J gene: TRBJ1-1; CDR3 protein: CSAREGEYTEAFF; CDR3 DNA: TGCAGTGCTAGAGAGGGGGAGTACACTGAAGCTTTCTTT
D gene: .; clone size: many; V gene: TRBV7-9; J gene: TRBJ1-1; CDR3 protein: CASSLDRHTEAFF; CDR3 DNA: TGTGCCAGCAGCTTAGACAGGCACACTGAAGCTTTCTTT
D gene: TRBD1; clone size: few; V gene: TRBV4-3; J gene: TRBJ1-2; CDR3 protein: CASSQERGTDFNYGYTF; CDR3 DNA: TGCGCCAGCAGCCAAGAACGGGGGACAGATTTTAACTATGGCTACACCTTC